These 16 T cell receptor beta chains share one sample of origin, sequenced in a study of blood T cell repertoires in COVID-19. Repertoires were generated with immunoSEQ multiplex PCR, while TCRdb's copy carries only in-frame clones and drops some. Of roughly 50,000 clones in the sample, over 75% were seen once. Sequences were obtained from peripheral blood. The receptors here all came from a woman of 80 years or more with COVID-19, enrolled during active disease.

The J gene is TRBJ2-1, the V gene TRBV3-1 (or the pseudogene TRBV3-2), with 12 bases matching TRBD2. The CDR3 loop spans 16 amino acids. V was pared by 4 bases and J by 7 bases, with 8 bases of the junction left unmatched. CDR1 LGHDT and CDR2 YNNKEL come from the germline V gene (reference sequence). Here the CDR3 reads CASSLGLAGGRNEQFF. CDR3 DNA: TGTGCCAGCAGCCTAGGCCTAGCGGGAGGGAGGAATGAGCAGTTCTTC.

This rearrangement joins TRBV5-6 to TRBJ2-1; TRBD1 might be the D (6 bases). CDR3 length: 13 residues. Trimming shortened V by 1 base and J by 4 bases, and 6 bases separated the two germline ends. Germline CDR1 reads SGHDT; CDR2 reads YYEEEE. CDR3 sequence: CASSLQGYNEQFF. The CDR3 DNA is TGTGCCAGCAGCTTGCAGGGGTACAATGAGCAGTTCTTC.

The chain has TRBV25-1 and TRBJ2-2; 7 bases fit TRBD1. The J segment lost 0 bases and the V segment lost 7 bases, leaving 2 bases of the junction unmatched. Germline CDR1 is MGHDK and CDR2 is SYGVNS. The CDR3 runs to 14 residues. The CDR3 nucleotides read TGTGCCAGCACCGGACAGGCGAACACCGGGGAGCTGTTTTTT. Translating gives CASTGQANTGELFF.

V is TRBV19 and J is TRBJ2-5, with TRBD2 as a possible D gene (6 bases). From germline, CDR1 is LNHDA and CDR2 SQIVND (reference sequence). CDR3 length: 14 residues. Trimming shortened V by 3 bases and J by 5 bases, and 13 bases separated the two germline ends. CDR3 protein: CASSIGGSAETQYF. In nucleotides, the CDR3 is TGTGCCAGTAGTATTGGGGGGAGTGCGGAGACCCAGTACTTC.

This chain uses TRBV11-3 with TRBJ2-1, with 11 bases fitting TRBD2. CDR1 is SGHNT and CDR2 is YENEEA in the germline V gene. V shed 5 bases and J 4 bases; nucleotides not matched to a gene: 4. The CDR3 loop spans 15 amino acids. CDR3 DNA sequence: TGTGCCAGCAGCCGGGGACTAGCGGTTTACAATGAGCAGTTCTTC. Translation gives CASSRGLAVYNEQFF.

The chain couples TRBV5-8 to TRBJ1-2; possibly TRBD1 for D (5 bases). CDR3 length equals 14 residues. Trimming cost V 1 base and J 1 base, with 8 bases left between them. Looked up from germline, CDR1 is SGHTS and CDR2 is YDEGEE. CDR3 sequence: CASSLTRDNYGYTF. The CDR3 DNA sequence: TGTGCCAGCAGCTTGACCAGGGATAACTATGGCTACACCTTC.

The rearrangement links TRBV5-1 to TRBJ2-4; 9 bases are a match to TRBD2. This CDR3 region has 14 residues. The V gene end was trimmed by 1 base and the J gene end by 8 bases; junction bases not matched to a gene: 4. CDR1 SGHRS and CDR2 YFSETQ come from the germline V gene. CDR3 in amino acids: CASSLRERGDIQYF. The CDR3 DNA follows: TGCGCCAGCAGCTTGCGGGAGCGGGGGGACATTCAGTACTTC.

V is TRBV5-6 and J is TRBJ1-5, with 9 bases matching TRBD1. V dropped 4 bases and J dropped 2; count of bases not matched to a gene: 7. CDR1 and CDR2 (germline): SGHDT, YYEEEE. This CDR3 contains 16 residues. The CDR3 sequence is CASSHKQGAGNQPQHF. The DNA for the CDR3 is TGTGCCAGCAGCCACAAACAGGGGGCAGGCAATCAGCCCCAGCATTTT.

V gene TRBV6-5 combines with J gene TRBJ2-3; 7 bases align to TRBD2. This CDR3 has 14 amino acids. Trimming took 5 bases from V and 6 from J; bases not matched to a gene: 8. Germline-derived CDR1 and CDR2 are MNHEY and SVGAGI. The CDR3 DNA follows: TGTGCCAGCAGTAAGCGGGGACGGGGGGATACGCAGTATTTT. Translated: CASSKRGRGDTQYF.

The rearrangement links TRBV24-1 to TRBJ2-1; D might be TRBD1 (5 bases). The CDR3 spans 19 residues. The V gene lost 3 bases and the J gene lost 6 bases, with 26 bases spanning the gap. Germline V gene lookup returns CDR1 KGHDR and CDR2 SFDVKD. CDR3: CATSDPFPDTGRVGNEQFF. CDR3 DNA sequence: TGTGCCACCAGTGATCCCTTCCCGGACACCGGGCGAGTTGGCAATGAGCAGTTCTTC.

The genes are TRBV7-9 and TRBJ1-4; D might be TRBD1 (5 bases). The V and J ends lost 1 base and 8 bases respectively, with 5 bases between them. CDR1 is SEHNR, CDR2 FQNEAQ, per germline (reference sequence). This CDR3 comprises 12 residues. CDR3 sequence reads: CASSLDREKLFF. The CDR3 DNA reads TGTGCCAGCAGCTTAGACAGGGAAAAACTGTTTTTT. Filled out from reference TRBV7-9 and TRBJ1-4, the complete variable domain reads DTGVSQNPRHKITKRGQNVTFRCDPISEHNRLYWYRQTLGQGPEFLTYFQNEAQLEKSRLLSDRFSAERPKGSFSTLEIQRTEQGDSAMYLCASSLDREKLFFGSGTQLSVL.

The genes are TRBV7-2 and TRBJ2-1; 7 bases map to TRBD2. The CDR3 is made up of 14 amino acids. Germline CDR1 and CDR2: SGHTA and FQGNSA. Trimming at V came to 3 bases and at J to 5 bases, leaving 4 bases not matched to a gene. The CDR3 nucleotides are TGTGCCAGCAGCTTGCTAGCGGTAGACAATGAGCAGTTCTTC. Translation gives CASSLLAVDNEQFF. Full variable domain (rest looked up from reference TRBV7-2 and TRBJ2-1): GAGVSQSPSNKVTEKGKDVELRCDPISGHTALYWYRQSLGQGLEFLIYFQGNSAPDKSGLPSDRFSAERTGGSVSTLTIQRTQQEDSAVYLCASSLLAVDNEQFFGPGTRLTVL.

The gene calls are TRBV7-8 and TRBJ1-1; D may be TRBD1 (5 bases). V dropped 5 bases and J dropped 6 bases, with 10 bases sitting between them. The length of the CDR3 is 12 residues. Germline CDR1 and CDR2: SGHVS and FQNEAQ. CDR3 sequence: CASSLQTAEAFF. In DNA form, the CDR3 reads TGTGCCAGCAGCCTGCAGACAGCTGAAGCTTTCTTT.

The chain couples TRBV5-1 to TRBJ1-1; D remains unclear. V lost 0 bases to trimming and J lost 10 bases, with 10 bases between them. Germline loops: CDR1 SGHRS, CDR2 YFSETQ. The CDR3 length is 12 residues. CDR3 bases: TGCGCCAGCAGCTTGGACGGGGTGCCAGCTTTCTTT. Its protein product is CASSLDGVPAFF.

The sample holds one count of this clone. This chain connects TRBV18 to TRBJ2-2; TRBD1 agrees at 9 bases. The V gene end was trimmed by 2 bases and the J gene end by 1 base; junction bases not matched to a gene: 2. Per germline, CDR1 KGHSH and CDR2 LQKENI. The length of the CDR3 is 16 residues. CDR3 in DNA: TGTGCCAGCTCACCATTGGGACAGGGGAACACCGGGGAGCTGTTTTTT. Its translation: CASSPLGQGNTGELFF.

This CDR3 is CASSYSDRVVYGYTF. The CDR3 DNA sequence: TGTGCCAGCAGTTACTCGGACAGGGTCGTCTATGGCTACACCTTC. V and J are TRBV6-2 or TRBV6-3 and TRBJ1-2; TRBD1 agrees at 8 bases. V shed 0 bases, J shed 4 bases, and the junction held 4 bases outside the gene matches. This CDR3 has 15 amino acids. Germline values: CDR1 MNHEY, CDR2 SVGEGT.